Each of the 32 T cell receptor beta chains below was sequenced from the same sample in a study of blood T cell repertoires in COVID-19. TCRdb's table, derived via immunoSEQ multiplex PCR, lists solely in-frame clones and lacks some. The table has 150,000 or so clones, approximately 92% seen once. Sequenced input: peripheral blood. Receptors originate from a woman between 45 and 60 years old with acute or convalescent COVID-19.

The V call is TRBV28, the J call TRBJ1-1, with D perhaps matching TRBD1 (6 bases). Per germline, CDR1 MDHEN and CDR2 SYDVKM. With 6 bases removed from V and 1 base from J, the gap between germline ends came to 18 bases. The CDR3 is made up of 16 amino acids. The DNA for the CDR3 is TGTGCCAGCAGCCAGGGACATTTTGGGAGGAACACTGAAGCTTTCTTT. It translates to CASSQGHFGRNTEAFF.

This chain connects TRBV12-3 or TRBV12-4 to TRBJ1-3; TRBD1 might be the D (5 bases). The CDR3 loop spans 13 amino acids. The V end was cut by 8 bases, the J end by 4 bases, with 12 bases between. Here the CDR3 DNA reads TGTGCCAGCGACGGCAGGGTCGGAAACACCATATATTTT. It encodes CASDGRVGNTIYF.

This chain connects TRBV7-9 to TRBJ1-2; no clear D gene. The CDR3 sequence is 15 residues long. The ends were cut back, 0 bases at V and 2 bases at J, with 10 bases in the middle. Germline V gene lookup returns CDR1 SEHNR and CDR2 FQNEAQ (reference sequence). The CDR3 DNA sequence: TGTGCCAGCAGCTTAGCGCTATCCGTGAACTATGGCTACACCTTC. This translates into CASSLALSVNYGYTF.

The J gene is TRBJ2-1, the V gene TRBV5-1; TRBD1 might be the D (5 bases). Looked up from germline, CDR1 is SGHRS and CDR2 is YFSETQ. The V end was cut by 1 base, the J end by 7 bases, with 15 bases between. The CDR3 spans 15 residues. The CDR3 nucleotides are TGCGCCAGCAGCTTGCGCCAGGGCATATGGAATGAGCAGTTCTTC. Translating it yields CASSLRQGIWNEQFF.

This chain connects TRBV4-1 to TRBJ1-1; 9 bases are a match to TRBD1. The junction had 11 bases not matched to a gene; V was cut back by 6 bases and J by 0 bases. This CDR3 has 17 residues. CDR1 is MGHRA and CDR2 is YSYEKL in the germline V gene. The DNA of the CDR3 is TGCGCCAGCAGGAACAGGACAGGGGTAATCATGAACACTGAAGCTTTCTTT. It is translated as CASRNRTGVIMNTEAFF.

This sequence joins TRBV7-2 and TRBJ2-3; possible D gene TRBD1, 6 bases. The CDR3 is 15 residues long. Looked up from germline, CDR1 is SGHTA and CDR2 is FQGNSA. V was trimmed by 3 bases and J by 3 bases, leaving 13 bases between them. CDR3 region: CASSFGPTGTDTQYF. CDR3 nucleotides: TGTGCCAGCAGCTTCGGACCAACAGGGACAGATACGCAGTATTTT.

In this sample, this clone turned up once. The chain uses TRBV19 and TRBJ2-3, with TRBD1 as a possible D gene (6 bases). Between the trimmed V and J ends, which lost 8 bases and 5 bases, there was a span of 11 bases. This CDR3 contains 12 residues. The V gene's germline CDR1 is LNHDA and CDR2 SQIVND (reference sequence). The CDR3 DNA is TGTGCCAGTCGAAAAGGGGGAGATACGCAGTATTTT. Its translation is CASRKGGDTQYF.

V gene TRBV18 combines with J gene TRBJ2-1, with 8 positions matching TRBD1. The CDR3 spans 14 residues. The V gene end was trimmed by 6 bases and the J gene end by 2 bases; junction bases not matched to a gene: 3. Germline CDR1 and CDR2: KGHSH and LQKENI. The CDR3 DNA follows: TGTGCCAGCTCTCGACAGGGGACCTACAATGAGCAGTTCTTC. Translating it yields CASSRQGTYNEQFF. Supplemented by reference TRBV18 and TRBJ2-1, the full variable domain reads NAGVMQNPRHLVRRRGQEARLRCSPMKGHSHVYWYRQLPEEGLKFMVYLQKENIIDESGMPKERFSAEFPKEGPSILRIQQVVRGDSAAYFCASSRQGTYNEQFFGPGTRLTVL.

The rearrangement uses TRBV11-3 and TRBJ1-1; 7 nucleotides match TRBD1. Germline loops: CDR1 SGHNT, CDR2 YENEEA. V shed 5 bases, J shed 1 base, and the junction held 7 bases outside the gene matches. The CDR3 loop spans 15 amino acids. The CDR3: CASSPGGSPNTEAFF. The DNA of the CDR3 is TGTGCCAGCAGCCCAGGGGGGAGTCCGAACACTGAAGCTTTCTTT.

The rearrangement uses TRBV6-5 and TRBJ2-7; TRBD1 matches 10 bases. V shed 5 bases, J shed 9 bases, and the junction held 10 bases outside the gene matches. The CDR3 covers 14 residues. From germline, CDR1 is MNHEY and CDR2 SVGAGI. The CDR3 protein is CASSRDRGMIWQYF. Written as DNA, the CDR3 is TGTGCCAGCAGTCGGGACAGGGGTATGATTTGGCAGTACTTC.

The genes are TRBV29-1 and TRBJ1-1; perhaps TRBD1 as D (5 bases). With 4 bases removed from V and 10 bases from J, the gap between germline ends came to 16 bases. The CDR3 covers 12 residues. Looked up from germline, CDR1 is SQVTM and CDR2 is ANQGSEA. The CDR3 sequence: CSVVASRGGAFF. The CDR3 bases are TGCAGCGTTGTTGCCTCTCGGGGGGGAGCTTTCTTT.

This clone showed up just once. The CDR3 nucleotides are TGTGCCAGCATGGGGGGGACACTAGTTCACGAGACCCAGTACTTC. The encoded protein is CASMGGTLVHETQYF. V and J are TRBV2 and TRBJ2-5, with a possible D match to TRBD2 (7 bases). The germline V gene has CDR1 SNHLY and CDR2 FYNNEI. The CDR3 totals 15 residues. V was shortened by 7 bases and J by 5 bases, with 20 bases between the two germline ends.

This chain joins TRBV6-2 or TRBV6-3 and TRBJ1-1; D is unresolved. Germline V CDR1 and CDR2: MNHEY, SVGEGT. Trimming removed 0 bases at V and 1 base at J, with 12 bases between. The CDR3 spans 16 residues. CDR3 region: CASSYSIAPGNTEAFF. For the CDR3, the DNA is TGTGCCAGCAGTTACTCAATAGCGCCGGGGAACACTGAAGCTTTCTTT.

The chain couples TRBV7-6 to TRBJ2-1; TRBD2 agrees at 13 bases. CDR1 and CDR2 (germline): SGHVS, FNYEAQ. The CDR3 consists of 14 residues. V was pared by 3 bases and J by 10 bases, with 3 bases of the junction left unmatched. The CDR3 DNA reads TGTGCCAGCAGCTTCGGACTAGCGGGAGACGAGCAGTTCTTC. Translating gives CASSFGLAGDEQFF.

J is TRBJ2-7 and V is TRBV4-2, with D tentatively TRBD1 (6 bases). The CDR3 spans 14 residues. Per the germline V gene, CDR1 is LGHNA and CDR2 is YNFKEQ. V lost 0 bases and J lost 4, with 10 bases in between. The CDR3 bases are TGTGCCAGCAGCCAAGAAGGGACATTTTACGAGCAGTACTTC. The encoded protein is CASSQEGTFYEQYF.

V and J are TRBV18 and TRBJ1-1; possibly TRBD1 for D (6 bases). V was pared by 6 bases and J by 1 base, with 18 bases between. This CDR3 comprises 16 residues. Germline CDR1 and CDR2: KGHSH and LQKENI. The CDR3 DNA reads TGTGCCAGCTCGCCCAAGGGGGGGCTAGGGAACACTGAAGCTTTCTTT. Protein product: CASSPKGGLGNTEAFF.

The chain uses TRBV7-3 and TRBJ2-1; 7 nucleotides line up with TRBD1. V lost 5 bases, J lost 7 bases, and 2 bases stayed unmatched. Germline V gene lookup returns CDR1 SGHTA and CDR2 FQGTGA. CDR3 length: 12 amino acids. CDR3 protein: CASSPGGNEQFF. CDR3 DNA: TGTGCCAGCAGCCCAGGGGGAAATGAGCAGTTCTTC.

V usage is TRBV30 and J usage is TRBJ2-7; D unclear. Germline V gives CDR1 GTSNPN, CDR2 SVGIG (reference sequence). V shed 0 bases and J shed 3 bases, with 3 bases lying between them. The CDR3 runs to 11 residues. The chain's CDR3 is CAWSVSYEQYF. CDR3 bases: TGTGCCTGGAGTGTTAGCTACGAGCAGTACTTC.

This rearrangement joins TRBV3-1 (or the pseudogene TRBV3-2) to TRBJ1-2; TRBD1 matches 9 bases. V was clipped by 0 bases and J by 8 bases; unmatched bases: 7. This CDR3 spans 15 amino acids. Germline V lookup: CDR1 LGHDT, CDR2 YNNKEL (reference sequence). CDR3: CASSQDGRTGVGYTF. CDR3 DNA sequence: TGTGCCAGCAGCCAAGATGGTAGGACAGGGGTCGGCTACACCTTC.

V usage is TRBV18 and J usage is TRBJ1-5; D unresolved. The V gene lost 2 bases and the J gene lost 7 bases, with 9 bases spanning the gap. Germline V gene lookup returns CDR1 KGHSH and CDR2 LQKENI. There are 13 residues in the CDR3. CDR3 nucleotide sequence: TGTGCCAGCTCACCAGAGTCGAGCCAGCCCCAGCATTTT. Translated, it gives CASSPESSQPQHF.

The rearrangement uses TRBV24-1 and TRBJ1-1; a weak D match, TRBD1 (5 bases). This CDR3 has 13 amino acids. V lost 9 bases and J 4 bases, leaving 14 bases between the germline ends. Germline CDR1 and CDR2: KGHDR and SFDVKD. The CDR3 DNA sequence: TGTGCCACCGCTTTCAAGGGGATCACTGAAGCTTTCTTT. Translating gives CATAFKGITEAFF.

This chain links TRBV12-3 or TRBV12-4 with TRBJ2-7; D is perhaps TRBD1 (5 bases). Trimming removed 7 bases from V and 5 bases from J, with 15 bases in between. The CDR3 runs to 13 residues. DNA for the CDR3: TGTGCCAGCAAGGAAGGGTGGGGCGACGAGCAGTACTTC. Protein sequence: CASKEGWGDEQYF.

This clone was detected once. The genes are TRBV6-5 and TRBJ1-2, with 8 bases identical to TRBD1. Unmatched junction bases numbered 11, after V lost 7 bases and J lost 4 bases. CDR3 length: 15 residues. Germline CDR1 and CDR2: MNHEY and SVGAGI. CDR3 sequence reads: CASTQLPRGPYGYTF. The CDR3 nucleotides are TGTGCCAGCACCCAACTACCCAGGGGGCCCTATGGCTACACCTTC.

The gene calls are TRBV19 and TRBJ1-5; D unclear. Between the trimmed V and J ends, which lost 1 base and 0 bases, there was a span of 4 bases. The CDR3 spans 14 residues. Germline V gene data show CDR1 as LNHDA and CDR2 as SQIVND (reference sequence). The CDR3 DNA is TGTGCCAGTAGTATAGTAAATAGCAATCAGCCCCAGCATTTT. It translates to CASSIVNSNQPQHF.

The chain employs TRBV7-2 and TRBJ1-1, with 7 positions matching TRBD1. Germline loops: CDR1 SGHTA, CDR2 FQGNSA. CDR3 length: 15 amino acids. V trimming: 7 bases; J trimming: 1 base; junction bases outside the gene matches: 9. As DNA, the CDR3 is TGTGCCAGCAATCCGTGGGGACAGCCGAACACTGAAGCTTTCTTT. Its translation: CASNPWGQPNTEAFF.

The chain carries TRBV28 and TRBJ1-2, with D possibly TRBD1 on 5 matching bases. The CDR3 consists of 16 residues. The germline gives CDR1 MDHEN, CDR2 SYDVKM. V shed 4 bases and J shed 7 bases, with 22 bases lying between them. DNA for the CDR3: TGTGCCAGCAGTTCGCAGGCAGGGAACGGCTCTCCTGGCTACACCTTC. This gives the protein CASSSQAGNGSPGYTF.

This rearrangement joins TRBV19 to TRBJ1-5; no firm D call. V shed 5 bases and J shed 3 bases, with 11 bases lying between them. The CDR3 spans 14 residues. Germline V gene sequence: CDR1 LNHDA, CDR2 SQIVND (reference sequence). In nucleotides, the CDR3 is TGTGCCAGTAGTGGAGGGTATGACAATCAGCCCCAGCATTTT. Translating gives CASSGGYDNQPQHF.

The CDR3 reads CASSEVREEANYGYTF. CDR3 nucleotides: TGTGCCAGCAGTGAAGTCAGGGAAGAAGCTAACTATGGCTACACCTTC. The V and J genes are TRBV2 and TRBJ1-2; perhaps TRBD1 as D (5 bases). CDR1 and CDR2 from the germline V gene are SNHLY and FYNNEI. The germline V and J ends were trimmed by 1 base and 0 bases, with 12 bases remaining between them. This CDR3 comprises 16 residues. The whole variable domain, filled in from reference TRBV2 and TRBJ1-2, reads EPEVTQTPSHQVTQMGQEVILRCVPISNHLYFYWYRQILGQKVEFLVSFYNNEISEKSEIFDDQFSVERPDGSNFTLKIRSTKLEDSAMYFCASSEVREEANYGYTFGSGTRLTVV.

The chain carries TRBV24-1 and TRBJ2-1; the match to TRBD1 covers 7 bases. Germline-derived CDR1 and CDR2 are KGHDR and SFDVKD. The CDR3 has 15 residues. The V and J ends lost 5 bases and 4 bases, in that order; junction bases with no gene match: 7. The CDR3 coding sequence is TGTGCCACCAGTGGTGGCAGGGGGTGGTACAATGAGCAGTTCTTC. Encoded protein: CATSGGRGWYNEQFF.

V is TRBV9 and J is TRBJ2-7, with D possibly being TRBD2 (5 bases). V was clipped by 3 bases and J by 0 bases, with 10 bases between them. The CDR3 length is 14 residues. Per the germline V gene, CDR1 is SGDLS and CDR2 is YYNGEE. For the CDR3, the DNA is TGTGCCAGCAGCGCCCTTGGGAGCTCCTACGAGCAGTACTTC. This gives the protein CASSALGSSYEQYF.

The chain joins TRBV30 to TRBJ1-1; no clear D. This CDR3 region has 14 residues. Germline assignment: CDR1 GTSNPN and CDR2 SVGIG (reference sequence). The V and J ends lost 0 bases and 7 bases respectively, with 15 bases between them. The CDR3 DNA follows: TGTGCCTGGAGTGTAGTAAACGGCCGACTTGAAGCTTTCTTT. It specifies CAWSVVNGRLEAFF.

CDR3 loop: CASSGGGYEQYF. The CDR3 bases are TGTGCCAGCAGCGGCGGGGGGTACGAGCAGTACTTC. V is TRBV3-1 (or the pseudogene TRBV3-2) and J is TRBJ2-7, with 8 nucleotides matching TRBD2. Germline-derived CDR1 and CDR2 are LGHDT and YNNKEL (reference sequence). This CDR3 is built from 12 residues. The V gene end was trimmed by 5 bases and the J gene end by 4 bases; junction bases not matched to a gene: 1.